This T cell receptor beta chain was retrieved from a study of T-cell reconstitution after alpha-beta-depleted transplantation in children. Study-level points and caveats: Diversity and T-cell counts at one year after transplant derived mostly from new T cells.

This CDR3 is 15 amino acids long. J was trimmed by 0 bases and V by 3 bases; bases with no gene match: 4. Germline V gene data show CDR1 as LNHNV and CDR2 as YYDKDF (reference sequence). A library of TCRbeta sequences, prepared with unique molecular identifiers, was generated. In TCRdb, the PCR reads were re-called with MiXCR into one record per CDR3 protein. The sample includes about 600,000 distinct CDR3 sequences, 20% to 25% of them seen just once. Comment on this clonotype: Its antigen is not known.

The receptor's source is a boy under two years old who had a stem cell transplant for acute myeloid leukemia, so the T cells may come from the graft donor. J is TRBJ1-1 and V is TRBV15; 7 bases match TRBD1. Sequenced material: PBMCs, mostly from graft donor cells, taken 360 days after TCRalphabeta/CD19-depleted stem cell transplant. This chain's CDR3 is CATSSTGTVNTEAFF. In DNA form, the CDR3 reads TGTGCCACCAGCAGCACCGGGACAGTGAACACTGAAGCTTTCTTT.